This T cell receptor beta chain was documented in a study of blood T cells in healthy people across ages (dated by TCRdb to between 2014 and 2017). Regarding the research as a whole: In model experiments, roughly one uniquely barcoded TCR beta cDNA molecule per two T cells was captured by template switching. Two additional independent replicas of 1 million unique cDNA reads from the same blood draw were analyzed for two donors (one aged 18 to 30 and one aged 80 or older). Four age groups were formed from the donors: young (average approximately 17 years), middle-aged (approximately 39), aged (62) and long-lived (less than 85). The study measured age-related changes in TCR beta repertoire diversity using deep sequencing normalized with unique cDNA molecular identifiers. Donors of different ages were randomly distributed across sequencing lanes to avoid experimental bias.

The donors were under 40 Caucasian individuals from Russia, aged roughly 6 to 95 years, who were systemically healthy. Approximately 10 milliliters of peripheral blood were collected from each donor into EDTA-treated Vacutainer tubes. PBMCs were isolated by Ficoll-Paque density-gradient centrifugation, with at least 6.5 million obtained per sample. Trizol reagent was used to extract total RNA from PBMCs, with at least 6 micrograms per sample. For every donor, flow cytometry on a PBMC aliquot measured the percentage of naive CD45RAhigh/CD27high T cells. CDR3 length: 13 amino acids, cysteine to phenylalanine. Of the read, only the CDR3 DNA is kept; its 39 bases are in frame from base 1. CDR1 and CDR2 (SQVTM, ANQGSEA) derive from the germline V gene. The junction shows trimming of 4 bases on V and 8 bases on J, and the gene matches do not reach 9 bases of it. Results the study describes overall, beyond this receptor: Conclusive comparison of naive and antigen-experienced compartments was prevented by the profiling of bulk unsorted PBMCs. As age increased, observed TCR beta diversity per million T cells dropped in a roughly linear way, and a significant reduction was already evident by age 40. Total diversity estimates from one million sequenced T cells were considered lower bounds and underestimates. A strong correlation was found between observed TCR beta diversity and the percentage of naive T cells measured by flow cytometry. Compared with the aged group, the long-lived group had more naive CD4+ T cells, fewer expanded clones and increased TCR diversity, a pattern suggesting age selection. The CMV infection status of donors was not known, potentially confounding age-related changes in expanded clonotypes.

The method was 5' RACE. The instrument given in TCRdb is Illumina HiSeq 2500. A second 7 to 11 cycle PCR used a sample-barcoded 5' primer and a J-beta primer mix. A template-switch 5' adaptor carrying 12 random nucleotides introduced a unique molecular identifier onto each TCR beta cDNA molecule. Each sample yielded at least 3 million CDR3-containing paired-end reads. The Mint cDNA synthesis kit, primed by a TRBC-specific oligonucleotide, was used to synthesize first-strand cDNA from all RNA. After uracil-DNA glycosylase treatment, a first 18-cycle PCR used universal primers M1SS and BC2_uni_R on all cDNA. In the original analysis: For normalization, 1 million high-quality reads, each with a distinct molecular identifier, were randomly selected from each sample. Instead of being binned into consensus sequences, reads with shared molecular identifiers were discarded. MiTCR, with a Q25 quality threshold and the strictest error-elimination algorithm, was used for CDR3 identification, clonotype clustering and error correction. Lower-bound total TCR beta diversity was estimated with a nonparametric unseen species model using Euler transformation. The raw public data were reprocessed by TCRdb itself: fastp quality trimming at Q25, MiXCR clonotype calling, in-frame beta chains only. Rows with one shared CDR3 protein collapse into an entry with the most common genes and DNA. These V and J calls originate from TCRdb's pipeline instead of the authors' own analysis. This sample gives hundreds of thousands of distinct CDR3 sequences in total; approximately 40% of them show up just once. The ten largest clonotypes hold 30% of the sample.

Note on this clonotype: Its binding antigen is unknown. There are no base qualities to consult, and no much larger clone falls within one base.

The sequencing input was blood. The clonotype originates from a man of 80 years or more in good health. In this chain, TRBV29-1 is recombined with TRBJ2-7, and 9 bases in between align with TRBD2. The CDR3 protein sequence reads: CSVVLAGGLQQYF. The sequence in DNA is TGCAGCGTTGTACTAGCGGGTGGCTTACAGCAGTACTTC.